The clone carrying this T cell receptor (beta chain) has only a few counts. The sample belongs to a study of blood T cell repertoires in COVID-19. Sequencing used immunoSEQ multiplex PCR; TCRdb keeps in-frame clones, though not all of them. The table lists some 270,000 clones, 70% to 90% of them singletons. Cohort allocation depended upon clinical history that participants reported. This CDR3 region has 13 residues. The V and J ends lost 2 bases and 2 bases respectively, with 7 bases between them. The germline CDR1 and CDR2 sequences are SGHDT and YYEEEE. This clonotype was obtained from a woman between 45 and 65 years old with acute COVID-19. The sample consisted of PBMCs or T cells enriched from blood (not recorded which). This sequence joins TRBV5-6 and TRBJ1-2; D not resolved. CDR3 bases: TGTGCCAGCAGCTTTCGTAAAAACTATGGCTACACCTTC. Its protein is CASSFRKNYGYTF.